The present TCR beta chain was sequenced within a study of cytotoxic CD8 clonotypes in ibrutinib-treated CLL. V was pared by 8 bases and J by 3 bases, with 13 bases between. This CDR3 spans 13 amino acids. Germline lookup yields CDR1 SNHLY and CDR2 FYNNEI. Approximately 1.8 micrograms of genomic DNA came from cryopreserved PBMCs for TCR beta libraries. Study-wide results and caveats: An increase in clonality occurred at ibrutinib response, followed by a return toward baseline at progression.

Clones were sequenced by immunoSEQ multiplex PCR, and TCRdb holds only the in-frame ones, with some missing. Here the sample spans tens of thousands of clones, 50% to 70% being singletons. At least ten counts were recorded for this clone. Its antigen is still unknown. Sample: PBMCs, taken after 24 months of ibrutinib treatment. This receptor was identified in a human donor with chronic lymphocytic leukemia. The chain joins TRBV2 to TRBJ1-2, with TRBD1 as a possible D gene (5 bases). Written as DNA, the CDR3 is TGTGCCAGCCGTCGGGGGGAAGACTATGGCTACACCTTC. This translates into CASRRGEDYGYTF.